This TCR beta chain was captured in a study of cytomegalovirus exposure and HLA in healthy donors (TCRdb year 2017). Notes on the research overall: According to a later analysis, the 120 or so validation repertoires were produced on the same platform as the roughly 600 repertoires of the first cohort. The study aimed to test whether signatures of past pathogen exposure could be identified by cataloging public T cell receptors. Besides the first cohort of approximately 710 subjects, a separate validation cohort made up of over a hundred different subjects was used. The study combined high-throughput TCR immunosequencing, statistical association of individual TCRs with disease status, and machine learning to predict cytomegalovirus infection status.

The donors were included in the validation cohort of over a hundred subjects, a group kept apart from the roughly 700-subject first cohort. Library method: the immunoSEQ multiplex PCR assay. Regarding the original processing steps: A statistical classification framework was built for diagnosing cytomegalovirus status from the catalog of TCR beta chain sequences. In TCRdb, the immuneACCESS table is reduced to in-frame sequences with V and J assigned. These tables do not hold every clone; where another copy was compared, an unresolved V gene accounts for under half, and the others remain unexplained. V, J and clone size are those of that table, while D and trimming were read from the DNA. This sample gives 150,000 to 200,000 clones in total; 88% of them show up just once. Approximately 3.1% of the sample comes from the top ten. What the study reported, not specific to this receptor: In a later analysis, TCRs clustered in the first cohort were found to also tend to co-occur in the approximately 120 validation repertoires, with 90% to 95% of cluster scores above 0. A later analysis lacked HLA typing for the validation cohort, so it scored co-occurrence in that cohort across all 110 or so repertoires. The study listed 150 to 200 TCR beta chains as associated with cytomegalovirus. The authors suggested that the approach could potentially be extended to other disease states and immunological phenotypes. Across donors, most TCR sequences were observed very rarely, whereas some public TCRs were present in many individuals. The classifier was reported to diagnose cytomegalovirus status with high specificity and sensitivity in both the original cohort and the validation cohort. A few of the identified cytomegalovirus-associated TCR beta chains were confirmed in vitro to be specific for cytomegalovirus antigens.

About this clone: No antigen is known for it. No base quality values were provided; no much bigger clone lies one nucleotide off.

The source material was PBMCs. The sequence was collected from a man younger than 30 in good health and CMV-seronegative.

The nucleotide sequence is given as TGCAGCGTTGAACAGGGCCAATACAATGAGCAGTTCTTC. Its translation reads: CSVEQGQYNEQFF. This chain is built from TRBV29-1 and TRBJ2-1; TRBD1 is possibly the D segment (5 matching bases). Reading the germline V gene gives CDR1 SQVTM and CDR2 ANQGSEA. V and J lose 2 bases and 4 bases, and a span of 9 bases separates them. The CDR3 spans 13 residues, from the cysteine through the phenylalanine. Just CDR3 DNA is preserved here, 39 bases in frame from base 1.